This T cell receptor beta chain was recovered during a study of shared clonotypes between healthy human individuals. Study observations and caveats: Generally, estimated richness proved larger in naive subsets than it did in memory subsets. Sorted-subset sequencing was shown by rarefaction to be incomplete despite large depth.

A note on this clone: Its antigen is still unknown.

TCRdb's table, derived via immunoSEQ multiplex PCR, lists solely in-frame clones and lacks some. The sample lists more than 2 million clones; about 95% were seen once. Positively selected for CCR7, the CD45RO-negative cells used as naive CD8 cells excluded terminally differentiated effector memory CD45RA+ cells. Participating donors were healthy, HIV-negative adults free of recent acute infections or vaccinations. The length of the CDR3 is 13 residues. V lost 6 bases, J lost 6 bases, and 7 bases stayed unmatched. Germline V gene data show CDR1 as MDHEN and CDR2 as SYDVKM. The V gene is TRBV28, the J gene TRBJ1-1; 7 bases are shared with TRBD1. The clonotype was recovered from a man between 18 and 35 years old in good health. The sequencing input was naive CD8+ T cells sorted from blood. In DNA form, the CDR3 reads TGTGCCAGCAGCCTGACAGGGATCCCTGAAGCTTTCTTT. It is translated as CASSLTGIPEAFF.